This TCR beta chain was recorded in a study of blood T cell repertoires in COVID-19. As for the study in general: The analysed material was cDNA or gDNA that came from T cells, B-cell-depleted T cells, or PBMCs.

Original analysis: Reference gene primers were amplified, and this amplification served to estimate nucleated cell counts. Profiling relied on immunoSEQ multiplex PCR, and the TCRdb table lists in-frame clones only, not all of them. V and J calls and clone size are as listed in that table; D and trimming were resolved from the DNA. The table has around 160,000 clones, roughly 88% seen once; the top ten hold approximately 13%. Categorization into cohorts depended on clinical history that participants reported. V dropped 4 bases and J dropped 0 bases, with 17 bases sitting between them. The CDR3 runs to 16 residues. CDR1 is SGDLS, CDR2 YYNGEE, per germline.

Sequencing was performed on PBMCs or T cells enriched from blood (not recorded which). The V call is TRBV9, the J call TRBJ2-7; D is perhaps TRBD2 (6 bases). The receptor was isolated from an older woman who had recovered from COVID-19. For the CDR3, the DNA is TGTGCCAGCAGCCCCCAGTTTTGGGGGGACTCCTACGAGCAGTACTTC. Its translation: CASSPQFWGDSYEQYF.